The TCR beta chain under discussion was sequenced for a study of shared clonotypes between healthy human individuals. The assay was immunoSEQ multiplex PCR, and TCRdb's table has in-frame clones only and misses some. The sample has over 2 million clones; around 93% are singletons. The CDR3 covers 13 residues. Trimming left V 1 base short and J 8 bases short, with 8 bases between. Germline loops: CDR1 LNHDA, CDR2 SQIVND (reference sequence). This chain joins TRBV19 and TRBJ1-4; D not certain. This receptor was taken from a man aged 18-30 years in good health. Some clones in this sample may be carry-over from other donors' samples. The sample consisted of naive CD4+ T cells from PBMCs. Sample subset: CD45RA+ positively selected. The CDR3 spells CASSIVMAEKLFF. CDR3 coding DNA: TGTGCCAGTAGTATAGTAATGGCCGAAAAACTGTTTTTT.